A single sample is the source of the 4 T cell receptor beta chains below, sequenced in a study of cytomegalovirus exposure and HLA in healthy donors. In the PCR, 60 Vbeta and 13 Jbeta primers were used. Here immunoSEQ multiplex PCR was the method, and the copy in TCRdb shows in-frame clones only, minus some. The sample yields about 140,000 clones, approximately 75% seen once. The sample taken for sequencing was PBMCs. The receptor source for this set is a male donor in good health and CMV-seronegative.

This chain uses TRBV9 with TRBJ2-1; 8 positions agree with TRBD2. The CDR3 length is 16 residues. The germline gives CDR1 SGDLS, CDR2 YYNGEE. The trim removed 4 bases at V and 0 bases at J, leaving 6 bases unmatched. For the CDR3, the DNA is TGTGCCAGCAGCACTTCAGCGGGAGTCTCCTACAATGAGCAGTTCTTC. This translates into CASSTSAGVSYNEQFF.

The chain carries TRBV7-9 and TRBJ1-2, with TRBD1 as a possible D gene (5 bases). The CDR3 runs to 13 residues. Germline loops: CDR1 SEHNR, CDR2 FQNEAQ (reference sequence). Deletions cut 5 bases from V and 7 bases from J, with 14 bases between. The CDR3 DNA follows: TGTGCCAGCAGCCCCCTCGGGGGGGTTGGCTACACCTTC. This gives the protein CASSPLGGVGYTF.

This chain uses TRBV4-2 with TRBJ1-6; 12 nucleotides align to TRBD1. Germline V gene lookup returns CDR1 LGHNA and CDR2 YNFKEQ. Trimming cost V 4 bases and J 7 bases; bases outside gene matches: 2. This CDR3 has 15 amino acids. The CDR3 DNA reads TGTGCCAGCAGCCGGGACAGGGGGCCAAATTCACCCCTCCACTTT. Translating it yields CASSRDRGPNSPLHF.

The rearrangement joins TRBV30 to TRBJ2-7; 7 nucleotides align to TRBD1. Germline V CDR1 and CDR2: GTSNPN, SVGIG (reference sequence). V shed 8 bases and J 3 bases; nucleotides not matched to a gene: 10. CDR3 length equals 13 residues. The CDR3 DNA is TGTGCCCGTAGCGAGGGGGCTCGCTACGAGCAGTACTTC. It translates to CARSEGARYEQYF.